The T cell receptor (beta chain) described here comes from a study of T cell responses to AZD1222 COVID-19 vaccine. Findings and caveats of the study: There were mostly white British donors and more females than males, and clonal diversity was possibly underestimated.

Assay used: immunoSEQ multiplex PCR; TCRdb lists only in-frame clones, some missing. The repertoire holds about 140,000 clones, with around 91% as singletons. CDR1 LNHDA and CDR2 SQIVND come from the germline V gene (reference sequence). Trimming took 7 bases from V and 5 from J, leaving 11 bases between them. The CDR3 length is 13 residues. A single count supports this clone. What it recognizes is unknown. This rearrangement joins TRBV19 to TRBJ2-2; D might be TRBD1 (6 bases). This TCR was recovered from an adult in good health. The material sequenced was peripheral blood, taken on day 0 of AZD1222 vaccination. This chain's CDR3 is CASKAQGTGELFF. CDR3 in DNA: TGTGCCAGTAAGGCTCAGGGGACCGGGGAGCTGTTTTTT.